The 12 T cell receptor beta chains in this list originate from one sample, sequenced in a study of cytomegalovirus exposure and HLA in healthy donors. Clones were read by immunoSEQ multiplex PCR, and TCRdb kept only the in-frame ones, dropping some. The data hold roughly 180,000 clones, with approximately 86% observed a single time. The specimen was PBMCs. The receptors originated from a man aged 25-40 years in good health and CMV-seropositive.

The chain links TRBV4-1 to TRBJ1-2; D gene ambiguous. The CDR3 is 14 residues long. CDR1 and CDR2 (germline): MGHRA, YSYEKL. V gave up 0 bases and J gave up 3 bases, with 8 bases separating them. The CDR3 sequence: CASSQERMDYGYTF. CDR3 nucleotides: TGCGCCAGCAGCCAAGAACGGATGGACTATGGCTACACCTTC.

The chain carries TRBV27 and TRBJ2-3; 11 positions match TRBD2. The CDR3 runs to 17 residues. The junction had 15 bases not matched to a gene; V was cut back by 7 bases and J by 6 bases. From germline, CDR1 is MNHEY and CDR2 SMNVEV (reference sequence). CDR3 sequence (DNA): TGTGCCAGCACCTCACTACTAGCGGGAGCCCGGCTTGATACGCAGTATTTT. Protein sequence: CASTSLLAGARLDTQYF.

The CDR3 loop reads CASSLSLRGEQYF. In DNA form, the CDR3 reads TGTGCCAGCAGCTTGTCCTTGCGGGGCGAGCAGTACTTC. V usage is TRBV5-6 and J usage is TRBJ2-7; maybe TRBD2 (6 bases). From germline, CDR1 is SGHDT and CDR2 YYEEEE. This CDR3 spans 13 amino acids. V was trimmed by 1 base and J by 6 bases, leaving 11 bases between them.

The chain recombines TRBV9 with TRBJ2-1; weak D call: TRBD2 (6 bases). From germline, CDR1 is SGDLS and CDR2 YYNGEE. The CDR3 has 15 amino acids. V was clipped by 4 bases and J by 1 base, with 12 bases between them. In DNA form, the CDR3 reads TGTGCCAGCAGCACTAGCTCGGGGTCCTACAATGAGCAGTTCTTC. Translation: CASSTSSGSYNEQFF.

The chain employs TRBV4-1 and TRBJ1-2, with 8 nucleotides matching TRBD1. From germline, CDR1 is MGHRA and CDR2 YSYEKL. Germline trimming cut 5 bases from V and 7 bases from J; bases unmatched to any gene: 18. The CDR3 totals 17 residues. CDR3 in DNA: TGCGCCAGCAGCGCTGACCCGGGACAGGCATATTTCGCTGGCTACACCTTC. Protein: CASSADPGQAYFAGYTF.

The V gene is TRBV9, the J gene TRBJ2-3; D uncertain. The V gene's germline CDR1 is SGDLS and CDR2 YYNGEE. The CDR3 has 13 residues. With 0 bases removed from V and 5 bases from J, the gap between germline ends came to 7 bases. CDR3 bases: TGTGCCAGCAGCGTAGAAACAAGAGATACGCAGTATTTT. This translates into CASSVETRDTQYF.

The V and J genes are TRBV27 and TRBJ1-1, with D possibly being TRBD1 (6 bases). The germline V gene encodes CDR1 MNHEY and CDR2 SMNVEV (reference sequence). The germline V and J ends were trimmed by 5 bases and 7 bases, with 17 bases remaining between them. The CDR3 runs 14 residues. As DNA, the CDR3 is TGTGCCAGCAGTCCCGTAACAGGGTTTAGTGAAGCTTTCTTT. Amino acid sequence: CASSPVTGFSEAFF.

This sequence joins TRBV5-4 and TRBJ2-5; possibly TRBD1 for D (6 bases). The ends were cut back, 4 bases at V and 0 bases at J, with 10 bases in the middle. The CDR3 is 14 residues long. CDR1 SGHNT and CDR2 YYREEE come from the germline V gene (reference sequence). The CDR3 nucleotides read TGTGCCAGCAGCCAAACAGGGCACCAAGAGACCCAGTACTTC. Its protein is CASSQTGHQETQYF. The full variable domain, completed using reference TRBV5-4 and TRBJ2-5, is ETGVTQSPTHLIKTRGQQVTLRCSSQSGHNTVSWYQQALGQGPQFIFQYYREEENGRGNFPPRFSGLQFPNYSSELNVNALELDDSALYLCASSQTGHQETQYFGPGTRLLVL.

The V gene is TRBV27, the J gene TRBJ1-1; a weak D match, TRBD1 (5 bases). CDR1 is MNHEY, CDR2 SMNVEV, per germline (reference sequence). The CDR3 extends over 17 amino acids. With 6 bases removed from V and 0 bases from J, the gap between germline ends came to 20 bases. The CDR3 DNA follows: TGTGCCAGCAGCCAACCGGGACCGGGACTCATGAACACTGAAGCTTTCTTT. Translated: CASSQPGPGLMNTEAFF.

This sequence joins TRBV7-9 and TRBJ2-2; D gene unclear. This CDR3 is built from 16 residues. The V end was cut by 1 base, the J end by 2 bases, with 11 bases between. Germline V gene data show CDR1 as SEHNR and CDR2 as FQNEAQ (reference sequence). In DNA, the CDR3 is TGTGCCAGCAGCTTAGGGACCGCCCTCAACACCGGGGAGCTGTTTTTT. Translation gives CASSLGTALNTGELFF.

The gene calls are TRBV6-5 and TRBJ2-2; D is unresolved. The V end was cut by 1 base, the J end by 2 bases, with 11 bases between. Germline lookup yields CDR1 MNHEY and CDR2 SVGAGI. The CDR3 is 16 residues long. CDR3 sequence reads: CASSYLQTVNTGELFF. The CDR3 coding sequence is TGTGCCAGCAGTTACTTACAGACGGTAAACACCGGGGAGCTGTTTTTT.

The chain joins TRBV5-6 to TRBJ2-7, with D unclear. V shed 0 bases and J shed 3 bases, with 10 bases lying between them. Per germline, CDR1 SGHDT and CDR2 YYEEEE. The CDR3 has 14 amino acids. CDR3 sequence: CASSLAGTFYEQYF. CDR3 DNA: TGTGCCAGCAGCTTGGCCGGAACTTTCTACGAGCAGTACTTC.